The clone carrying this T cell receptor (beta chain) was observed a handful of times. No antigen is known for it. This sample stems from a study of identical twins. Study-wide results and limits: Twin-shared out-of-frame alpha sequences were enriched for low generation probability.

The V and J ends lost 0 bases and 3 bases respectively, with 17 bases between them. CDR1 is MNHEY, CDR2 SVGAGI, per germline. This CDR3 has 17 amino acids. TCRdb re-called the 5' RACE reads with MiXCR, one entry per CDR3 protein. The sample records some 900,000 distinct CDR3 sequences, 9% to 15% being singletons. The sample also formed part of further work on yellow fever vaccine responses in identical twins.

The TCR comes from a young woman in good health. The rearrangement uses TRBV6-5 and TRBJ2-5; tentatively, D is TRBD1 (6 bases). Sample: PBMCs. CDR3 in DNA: TGTGCCAGCAGTTACTCGGGAATCGCACAGGGCAAAGAGACCCAGTACTTC. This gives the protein CASSYSGIAQGKETQYF.